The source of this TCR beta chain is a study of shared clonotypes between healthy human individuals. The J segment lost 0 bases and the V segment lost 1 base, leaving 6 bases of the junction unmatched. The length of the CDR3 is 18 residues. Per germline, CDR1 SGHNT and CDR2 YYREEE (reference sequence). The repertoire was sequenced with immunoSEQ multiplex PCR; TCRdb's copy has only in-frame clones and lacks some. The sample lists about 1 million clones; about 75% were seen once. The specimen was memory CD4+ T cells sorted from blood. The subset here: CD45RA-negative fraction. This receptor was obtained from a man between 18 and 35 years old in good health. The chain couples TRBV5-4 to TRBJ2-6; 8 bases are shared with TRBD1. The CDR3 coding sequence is TGTGCCAGCAGCTTGACAGGACAGGGATTCTCTGGGGCCAACGTCCTGACTTTC. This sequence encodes CASSLTGQGFSGANVLTF.